This entry is about one T cell receptor beta chain. Its matching antigen is unknown. This CDR3 is also generated by other DNA sequences in the sample. This sample was taken from a study of T cell responses to AZD1222 COVID-19 vaccine. Study-level results: Within unmutated variant regions lay the reported targets of nearly half of spike-specific TCRs.

The assay was immunoSEQ multiplex PCR, and TCRdb's table has in-frame clones only and misses some. The repertoire holds tens of thousands of clones, with about nine tenths as singletons. The receptor was isolated from an adult who received the AZD1222 COVID-19 vaccine. The sequencing used peripheral blood, collected 28 days after the second AZD1222 dose.

The CDR3 nucleotides read TGCAGCGTTGGGGGTGTCAATCAGCCCCAGCATTTT. It yields the protein CSVGGVNQPQHF. This chain connects TRBV29-1 to TRBJ1-5; no firm D call. This CDR3 comprises 12 residues. Germline V gives CDR1 SQVTM, CDR2 ANQGSEA. The germline V and J ends were trimmed by 4 bases and 3 bases, with 7 bases remaining between them.